Reported below is one T cell receptor (beta chain). No antigen is known for it. These data are taken from a study of memory B cells and T cells in multiple sclerosis. This table comes from immunoSEQ multiplex PCR, and its TCRdb copy is limited to in-frame clones, with some not included. The sample includes 32,000 or so clones, around 86% of them seen just once. Separate sequencing covered autoproliferating (CFSE-dim) and non-proliferating (CFSE-high) T cells from stimulus-free culture. Cultures began with approximately 4.5x10^7 CFSE-labeled PBMCs, unstimulated for 6 to 8 days, with replicate wells pooled. This CDR3 contains 14 residues. Between the trimmed V and J ends, which lost 3 bases and 1 base, there was a span of 9 bases. The V gene's germline CDR1 is SNHLY and CDR2 FYNNEI.

The sample consisted of PBMCs from blood kept in culture. The gene calls are TRBV2 and TRBJ1-2, with D hard to call. This clonotype originated in a human donor with multiple sclerosis. The CDR3 DNA reads as TGTGCCAGCAGTGATCCCAGATTTAACTATGGCTACACCTTC. Translation gives CASSDPRFNYGYTF.